This TCR beta chain was retrieved from a study of response to subunit inactivated influenza vaccine. This clonotype was seen a few times. TCRdb recomputed calls from the RT-PCR reads with MiXCR, one row per CDR3 protein. This sample has about 570,000 distinct CDR3 sequences, with roughly 10% found just once. Germline CDR1 is ENHRY and CDR2 is SYGVKD. The CDR3 spans 13 residues. Trimming stripped 5 bases from V and 1 base from J, with 5 bases between. The same data also went into a second study, on T cells expressing NK-cell markers. That report notes: TCR beta libraries carry UMIs added by 5'RACE template switching. Each TCR beta repertoire originated in sorted T cells that were CD3+CD56+NKG2C+, CD3+CD56+NKG2C- or CD3+CD56-NKG2C+. Out of eight donors sequenced, seven tested HCMV-seropositive and the remaining one seronegative. The CD3+CD56-NKG2C+ fraction of several donors was likewise dominated by these clonotypes. Whether the expanded NKG2C+ T cell clones recognized HCMV remained unclear.

The J gene is TRBJ2-2, the V gene TRBV10-3, with D possibly being TRBD1 (5 bases). The input for sequencing was PBMCs from blood, taken on the day of vaccination. This TCR derives from a man aged 45-60 years who received an inactivated influenza vaccine. The CDR3 DNA reads TGTGCCATCAGTACAGGGAACACCGGGGAGCTGTTTTTT. The encoded protein is CAISTGNTGELFF.